Listed below are T cell receptor beta chains from one sample, sequenced in a study of blood T cell repertoires in COVID-19. Libraries were prepared by immunoSEQ multiplex PCR; TCRdb keeps only in-frame clonotypes and omits some of them. Of about 240,000 clones in the sample, approximately 86% were seen once. The sample taken for sequencing was PBMCs or T cells enriched from blood (not recorded which). The receptors were sampled from a woman in her 40s with acute COVID-19. Each CDR3 is given with its conserved first and last residue. Fields, in order: V gene, CDR3 protein.

v_gene: TRBV7-8
CDR3aa: CASSSSSGIGYEQYF

v_gene: TRBV7-9
CDR3aa: CASSLVRTSGEQYF

v_gene: TRBV6-1
CDR3aa: CASSEETRIIGKNIQYF

v_gene: TRBV18
CDR3aa: CASSPYSTAYGYTF

v_gene: TRBV10-1
CDR3aa: CASSESSDYGYTF

v_gene: TRBV5-1
CDR3aa: CASSRGQMINEKLFF

v_gene: TRBV11-2
CDR3aa: CASSLVGGNTEAFF

v_gene: TRBV5-5
CDR3aa: CASSLVLRTGGNEQFF

v_gene: TRBV27
CDR3aa: CASSLQQGLSDTQYF

v_gene: TRBV27
CDR3aa: CASSAPSGDEQFF

v_gene: TRBV5-1
CDR3aa: CASSLERGSTEAFF

v_gene: TRBV5-4
CDR3aa: CASSLSSIDGGYTF

v_gene: TRBV5-1
CDR3aa: CASTPGGVNTEAFF

v_gene: TRBV7-3
CDR3aa: CASSLIAGGQETQYF

v_gene: TRBV27
CDR3aa: CASRLKAGGGYEQYF

v_gene: TRBV6-2/TRBV6-3
CDR3aa: CASSYSAGLAKNIQYF

v_gene: TRBV7-6
CDR3aa: CASSLAAEQYF

v_gene: TRBV2
CDR3aa: CARGTSGPGEQFF

v_gene: TRBV10-1
CDR3aa: CASSEIAYGDEQFF

v_gene: TRBV11-3
CDR3aa: CASSRGGYIQYF

v_gene: TRBV9
CDR3aa: CASSAGTSGRGNEQFF

v_gene: TRBV6-2/TRBV6-3
CDR3aa: CASSYLAGGSYNEQFF

v_gene: TRBV23-1
CDR3aa: CASSQSGGYTEAFF

v_gene: TRBV11-3
CDR3aa: CASSLVRGTGELFF

v_gene: TRBV14
CDR3aa: CASSQAGLAGNYEQYF

v_gene: TRBV4-1
CDR3aa: CASSQEGRGGAFF

v_gene: TRBV19
CDR3aa: CASKTLGTSGSAHTGELFF

v_gene: TRBV9
CDR3aa: CASSKGGQSHNEQFF

v_gene: TRBV5-1
CDR3aa: CASSFQGMNTEAFF

v_gene: TRBV2
CDR3aa: CASSAGTGSLYEQYF

v_gene: TRBV2
CDR3aa: CASSGRPAGGPYNEQFF

v_gene: TRBV4-1
CDR3aa: CASSNVADNEQFF

v_gene: TRBV29-1
CDR3aa: CSVVGTSGSSGELFF

v_gene: TRBV5-1
CDR3aa: CASSSLQGSTGELFF

v_gene: TRBV11-2
CDR3aa: CASSITSGAWNEQFF

v_gene: TRBV19
CDR3aa: CASSWKGETGELFF

v_gene: TRBV18
CDR3aa: CASSLTGTGVNTEAFF

v_gene: TRBV13
CDR3aa: CASSLVRGEQYF

v_gene: TRBV29-1
CDR3aa: CSVESESTDTQYF

v_gene: TRBV18
CDR3aa: CASSRQGSSYEQYF

v_gene: TRBV19
CDR3aa: CASKSSDQNTGELFF

v_gene: TRBV6-5
CDR3aa: CASSSPLWEDDTQYF